Following are 19 T cell receptor beta chains from one sample sequenced in a study of neoadjuvant anti-PD-1 for oral cavity cancer (dated by TCRdb to 2020 to 2022). The time point tag for this specimen amounts to: after neoadjuvant nivolumab, at surgical resection. The method behind the library was the immunoSEQ multiplex PCR assay. Held by TCRdb, this immuneACCESS table contains in-frame sequences only and omits some clones. Under half of the omission traces to an unresolved V gene where checked; the cause of the rest is unknown. The sample table contains roughly 25,000 clones; only one count was recorded for 26% of them. 15% to 20% of the sample is in the top ten clones. The sequences come from tumor tissue, collected after nivolumab (anti-PD-1) treatment. The receptors shown here come from a person aged 35 to 85 with oral cavity squamous cell carcinoma.

This clone was picked up a small number of times. As DNA, the CDR3 is TGTGCCTGGACCAAGACTAGCGGCTCCTACGAGCAGTACTTC. Translated: CAWTKTSGSYEQYF. The J gene is TRBJ2-7, the V gene TRBV30, with 9 bases aligning to TRBD2. Losses at the gene ends were 4 bases for V and 0 bases for J; bases not matched to a gene: 4. The CDR3 covers 14 residues. Germline assignment: CDR1 GTSNPN and CDR2 SVGIG (reference sequence).

V is TRBV21-1 and J is TRBJ2-7; TRBD1 is the table's D call, not checked against the DNA. TRBV21-1 is labeled a pseudogene. The CDR3 has 15 amino acids. The CDR3 nucleotides read TGTGCCAGCAGCCAACCCCCTAGGGGATCCTACGAGCAGTACTTC. It translates to CASSQPPRGSYEQYF.

The chain couples TRBV7-2 to TRBJ2-7, with 10 bases fitting TRBD2. V lost 1 base, J lost 6 bases, and 3 bases stayed unmatched. The CDR3 spans 14 residues. Germline CDR1 reads SGHTA; CDR2 reads FQGNSA. The CDR3 loop is CASSLELAGAEQYF. For the CDR3, the DNA is TGTGCCAGCAGCTTAGAGCTAGCGGGAGCCGAGCAGTACTTC.

The rearrangement uses TRBV18 and TRBJ1-2; 7 bases map to TRBD1. V lost 1 base, J lost 5 bases, and 7 bases stayed unmatched. The V gene's germline CDR1 is KGHSH and CDR2 LQKENI. This CDR3 is built from 15 residues. The CDR3 reads CASSPRQGGDYGYTF. Written as DNA, the CDR3 is TGTGCCAGCTCACCACGACAGGGAGGTGATTATGGCTACACCTTC.

There are a few counts of this clone. This chain joins TRBV10-3 and TRBJ2-7; D might be TRBD1 (5 bases). V gave up 2 bases and J gave up 2 bases, with 10 bases separating them. Germline V gene sequence: CDR1 ENHRY, CDR2 SYGVKD. CDR3 length: 14 residues. Written as DNA, the CDR3 is TGTGCCATCAGTGAGACGACAGATACCTACGAGCAGTACTTC. This translates into CAISETTDTYEQYF.

The CDR3 protein is CASSQEVGNYNEQFF. DNA for the CDR3: TGTGCCAGCAGCCAAGAGGTAGGCAACTACAATGAGCAGTTCTTC. J is TRBJ2-1 and V is TRBV4-2, with D unresolved. V was trimmed by 0 bases and J by 3 bases, leaving 9 bases between them. CDR1 and CDR2 from the germline V gene are LGHNA and YNFKEQ. There are 15 residues in the CDR3.

This clone occurred a few times. The chain is built from TRBV5-4 and TRBJ2-1; no definite D call. Germline values: CDR1 SGHNT, CDR2 YYREEE (reference sequence). The CDR3 extends over 14 amino acids. The V gene lost 2 bases and the J gene lost 5 bases, with 11 bases spanning the gap. The chain's CDR3 is CASSLRWQNNEQFF. CDR3 in DNA: TGTGCCAGCAGCTTAAGGTGGCAGAACAATGAGCAGTTCTTC.

This clone was picked up a small number of times. At one of its ends the junction is not consistent with the germline gene, which may arise from a read error. V usage is TRBV27 and J usage is TRBJ1-1; TRBD1 agrees at 7 bases. There are 12 residues in the CDR3. CDR1 and CDR2 from the germline V gene are MNHEY and SMNVEV (reference sequence). CDR3 sequence (DNA): TGTGCCAGCACGACAGGGAACGCTGAAGCTTTCTTT. It specifies CASTTGNAEAFF.

The sample holds a few counts of this clone. The genes are TRBV7-9 and TRBJ1-4; TRBD1 agrees at 9 bases. The germline CDR1 and CDR2 sequences are SEHNR and FQNEAQ (reference sequence). The CDR3 loop spans 14 amino acids. V gave up 5 bases and J gave up 8 bases; unmatched junction bases: 6. DNA of the CDR3: TGTGCCAGCAGCCCGGGACAGGGTTTGGAAAAACTGTTTTTT. This translates into CASSPGQGLEKLFF.

The V call is TRBV7-2, the J call TRBJ1-1; D gene unclear. The CDR3 loop spans 12 amino acids. Trimming shortened V by 2 bases and J by 8 bases, and 9 bases separated the two germline ends. Germline values: CDR1 SGHTA, CDR2 FQGNSA. The CDR3 region has the DNA TGTGCCAGCAGCTTACGGTCTCCCGAAGCTTTCTTT. Protein sequence: CASSLRSPEAFF.

The V and J genes are TRBV12-5 and TRBJ1-6; TRBD1 matches at 7 bases. Germline CDR1 reads LGHNT; CDR2 reads FRNRAP. V lost 0 bases, J lost 9 bases, and 5 bases stayed unmatched. The CDR3 is 15 amino acids. The CDR3 DNA is TGTGCTAGTGGTTTGGTGGCAGGGGGATTTTCACCCCTCCACTTT. This codes for CASGLVAGGFSPLHF.

This clone was observed a handful of times. This sequence joins TRBV19 and TRBJ2-3; D is unresolved. Trimming shortened V by 5 bases and J by 0 bases, and 9 bases separated the two germline ends. CDR3 length: 14 residues. Germline CDR1 LNHDA, CDR2 SQIVND (reference sequence). The chain's CDR3 is CASSPQGSTDTQYF. The CDR3 region has the DNA TGTGCCAGTAGTCCTCAAGGGAGCACAGATACGCAGTATTTT.

This clone occurred a few times. The CDR3 nucleotides are TGCGCCAGCAGCGTCGGAGCGGGGTCCTACAATGAGCAGTTCTTC. Amino acid sequence: CASSVGAGSYNEQFF. The genes are TRBV5-1 and TRBJ2-1, with TRBD2 matching over 7 bases. From germline, CDR1 is SGHRS and CDR2 YFSETQ. After removal of 4 bases from V and 1 base from J, the junction contained 5 bases not matched to a gene. CDR3 length: 15 residues.

This clone was observed a few times. The rearrangement uses TRBV9 and TRBJ2-7; possibly TRBD1 for D (5 bases). The CDR3 totals 15 residues. In germline, CDR1 is SGDLS, CDR2 YYNGEE. Trimming took off 0 bases at V and 3 bases at J, with 13 bases between the two ends. The CDR3 nucleotides read TGTGCCAGCAGCGTAGGGGGCCGTGGTTTCTACGAGCAGTACTTC. This encodes CASSVGGRGFYEQYF.

The chain combines TRBV29-1 with TRBJ2-5, with 7 nucleotides matching TRBD2. Germline V gives CDR1 SQVTM, CDR2 ANQGSEA. V was clipped by 4 bases and J by 4 bases; unmatched bases: 3. The CDR3 runs 12 residues. CDR3 in amino acids: CSVGASGETQYF. The CDR3 DNA follows: TGCAGCGTTGGTGCTAGCGGAGAGACCCAGTACTTC.

The chain is built from TRBV18 and TRBJ2-3; TRBD1 might be the D (6 bases). Trimming shortened V by 3 bases and J by 0 bases, and 16 bases separated the two germline ends. The CDR3 spans 17 residues. Germline CDR1 KGHSH, CDR2 LQKENI. The CDR3 DNA sequence: TGTGCCAGCTCACCCTTAAACAGGGTGACTAGCACAGATACGCAGTATTTT. Its protein is CASSPLNRVTSTDTQYF.

This clone appeared many times. This chain joins TRBV5-1 and TRBJ2-5, with TRBD2 as a possible D gene (6 bases). Germline V gene lookup returns CDR1 SGHRS and CDR2 YFSETQ. CDR3 length: 15 residues. V lost 3 bases to trimming and J lost 5 bases, with 17 bases between them. In DNA, the CDR3 is TGCGCCAGCAGCTCCACGCGGACTATAGGGGAGACCCAGTACTTC. Translation gives CASSSTRTIGETQYF. The full variable domain, rest sourced from reference TRBV5-1 and TRBJ2-5, is KAGVTQTPRYLIKTRGQQVTLSCSPISGHRSVSWYQQTPGQGLQFLFEYFSETQRNKGNFPGRFSGRQFSNSRSEMNVSTLELGDSALYLCASSSTRTIGETQYFGPGTRLLVL.

V is TRBV7-9 and J is TRBJ1-6; no reliable D call. Germline CDR1 reads SEHNR; CDR2 reads FQNEAQ (reference sequence). V dropped 8 bases and J dropped 7 bases, with 15 bases sitting between them. The CDR3 is 14 residues long. The DNA of the CDR3 is TGTGCCAGCGACGAGGACCAGAGGAATTCACCCCTCCACTTT. This translates into CASDEDQRNSPLHF.

The sample holds a few counts of this clone. The gene calls are TRBV6-5 and TRBJ2-5; D is unresolved. The CDR3 totals 13 residues. V lost 3 bases and J 3 bases, leaving 8 bases between the germline ends. Per the germline V gene, CDR1 is MNHEY and CDR2 is SVGAGI. The CDR3 DNA follows: TGTGCCAGCAGTTATCGAGAAAAAGAGACCCAGTACTTC. Its protein product is CASSYREKETQYF.